This T cell receptor beta chain was identified in a study of Ad26.COV2.S vaccination and SARS-CoV-2 variants. Treatment meaning: roughly 19 received Ad26.COV2.S at low or high dose, single or two shots; 5 received placebo; per-sample allocation not given. Day 63 after the first injection of vaccine or placebo was the sampling time. Sequencing used immunoSEQ multiplex PCR; TCRdb keeps in-frame clones, though not all of them. The data show about 420,000 clones, roughly 90% seen once. J gave up 6 bases and V 0 bases, and 5 bases lay outside the gene matches. This CDR3 comprises 14 residues. Germline CDR1 MRHNA, CDR2 SNTAGT.

This sample comprised peripheral blood, obtained in a trial of Ad26.COV2.S vaccine versus placebo. This chain uses TRBV6-4 with TRBJ2-7, with 7 bases identical to TRBD1. This TCR was recovered from a person between 18 and 59 years old who received the Ad26.COV2.S COVID-19 vaccine or a placebo. CDR3 loop: CASSDSHRGAEQYF. For the CDR3, the DNA is TGTGCCAGCAGTGACTCCCACAGGGGTGCCGAGCAGTACTTC.